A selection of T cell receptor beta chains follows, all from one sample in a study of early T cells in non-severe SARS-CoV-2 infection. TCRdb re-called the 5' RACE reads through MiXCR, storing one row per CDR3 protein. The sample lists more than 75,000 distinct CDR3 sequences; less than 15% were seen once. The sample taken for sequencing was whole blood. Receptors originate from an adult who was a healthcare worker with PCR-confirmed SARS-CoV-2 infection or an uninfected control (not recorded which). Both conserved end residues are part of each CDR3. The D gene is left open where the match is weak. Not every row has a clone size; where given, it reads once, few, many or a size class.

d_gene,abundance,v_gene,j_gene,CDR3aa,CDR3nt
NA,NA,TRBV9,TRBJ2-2,CASSVAGATTGELFF,TGTGCCAGCAGCGTAGCGGGCGCGACCACCGGGGAGCTGTTTTTT
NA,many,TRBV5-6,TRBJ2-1,CASSPGVMSYNEQFF,TGTGCCAGCAGTCCAGGGGTCATGAGCTACAATGAGCAGTTCTTC
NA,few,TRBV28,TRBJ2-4,CASSPLLGIQYF,TGTGCCAGCAGCCCCTTACTGGGCATTCAGTACTTC
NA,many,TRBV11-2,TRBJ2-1,CASSLGGLNEQFF,TGTGCCAGCAGTCTAGGAGGGTTAAATGAGCAGTTCTTC
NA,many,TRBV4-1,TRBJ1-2,CASSQVPRSGANYGYTF,TGCGCCAGCAGCCAAGTCCCGAGGTCAGGGGCTAACTATGGCTACACCTTC
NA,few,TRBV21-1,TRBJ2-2,CASSNIYGQGWNTGELFF,TGTGCCAGCAGTAACATCTACGGACAGGGTTGGAACACCGGGGAGCTGTTTTTT
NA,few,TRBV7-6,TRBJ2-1,CASSLLDEQFF,TGTGCCAGCAGCTTACTTGATGAGCAGTTCTTC
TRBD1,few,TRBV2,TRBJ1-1,CASSGSAGQRMNTEAFF,TGTGCCAGCAGTGGAAGTGCGGGACAGAGAATGAACACTGAAGCTTTCTTT
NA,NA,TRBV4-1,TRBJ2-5,CASSQERRATGRGETQYF,TGCGCCAGCAGCCAAGAGAGGAGGGCCACAGGGCGGGGAGAGACCCAGTACTTC
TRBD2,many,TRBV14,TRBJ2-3,CASSQETRGLAGNTDTQYF,TGTGCCAGCAGCCAAGAAACCCGGGGGCTAGCGGGGAACACAGATACGCAGTATTTT
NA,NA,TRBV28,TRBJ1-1,CASSPYATEAFF,TGTGCCAGCAGCCCCTATGCCACTGAAGCTTTCTTT
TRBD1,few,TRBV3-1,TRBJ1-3,CASRLTGIPGPIYF,TGTGCCAGCAGACTGACAGGGATCCCTGGGCCCATATATTTT
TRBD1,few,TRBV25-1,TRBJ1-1,CASSSWDRVGTEAFF,TGTGCCAGCAGTTCATGGGACAGGGTGGGCACTGAAGCTTTCTTT
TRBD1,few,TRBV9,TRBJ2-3,CASSPGTGGKTDTQYF,TGTGCCAGCAGCCCGGGGACAGGGGGCAAGACAGATACGCAGTATTTT
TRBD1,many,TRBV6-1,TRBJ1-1,CASSEDRGNTEAFF,TGTGCCAGCAGTGAGGACAGGGGCAACACTGAAGCTTTCTTT
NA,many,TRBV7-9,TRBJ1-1,CASSGGPEAFF,TGTGCCAGCAGCGGCGGGCCTGAAGCTTTCTTT
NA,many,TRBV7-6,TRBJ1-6,CASSLGSQGNSPLHF,TGTGCCAGCAGCTTAGGGAGTCAGGGAAATTCACCCCTCCACTTT
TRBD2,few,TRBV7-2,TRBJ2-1,CASSSRRLAGGPWDEQFF,TGTGCCAGCAGCTCCCGGAGACTAGCGGGAGGGCCATGGGATGAGCAGTTCTTC
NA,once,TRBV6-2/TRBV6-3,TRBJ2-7,CASNSLSYEQYF,TGTGCCAGCAACTCGCTCTCCTACGAGCAGTACTTC
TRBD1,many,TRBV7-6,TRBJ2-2,CASSFAGTGYTGELFF,TGTGCCAGCAGCTTCGCCGGGACAGGGTACACCGGGGAGCTGTTTTTT
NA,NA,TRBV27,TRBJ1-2,CASSLTKVYGYSF,TGTGCCAGCAGTTTAACTAAAGTCTATGGCTACTCCTTC
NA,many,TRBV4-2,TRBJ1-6,CASSQELQFGPPNSPLHF,TGTGCCAGCAGCCAAGAATTGCAGTTTGGTCCTCCAAATTCACCCCTCCACTTT
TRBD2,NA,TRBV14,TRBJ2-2,CASSQDPASGRDTGELFF,TGTGCCAGCAGCCAAGATCCGGCAAGCGGGAGAGACACCGGGGAGCTGTTTTTT
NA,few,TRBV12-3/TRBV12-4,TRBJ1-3,CASSLSRASGNTIYF,TGTGCCAGCAGTTTGTCGAGGGCCTCTGGAAACACCATATATTTT